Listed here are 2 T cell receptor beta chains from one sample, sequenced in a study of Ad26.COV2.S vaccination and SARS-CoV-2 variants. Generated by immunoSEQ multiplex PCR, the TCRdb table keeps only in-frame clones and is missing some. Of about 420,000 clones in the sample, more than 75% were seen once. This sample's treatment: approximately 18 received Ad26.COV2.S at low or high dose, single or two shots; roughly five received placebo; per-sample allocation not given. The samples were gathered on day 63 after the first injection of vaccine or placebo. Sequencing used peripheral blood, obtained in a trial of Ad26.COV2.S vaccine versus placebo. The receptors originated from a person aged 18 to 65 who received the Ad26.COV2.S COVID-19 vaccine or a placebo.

In nucleotides, the CDR3 is TGCAGTGCTAGTGAAGCCAGGGGGCGGAAGAATGAGCAGTTCTTC. This encodes CSASEARGRKNEQFF. This rearrangement joins TRBV20-1 to TRBJ2-1; the match to TRBD1 covers 8 bases. This CDR3 comprises 15 residues. Per germline, CDR1 DFQATT and CDR2 SNEGSKA (reference sequence). V lost 3 bases, J lost 7 bases, and 11 bases stayed unmatched.

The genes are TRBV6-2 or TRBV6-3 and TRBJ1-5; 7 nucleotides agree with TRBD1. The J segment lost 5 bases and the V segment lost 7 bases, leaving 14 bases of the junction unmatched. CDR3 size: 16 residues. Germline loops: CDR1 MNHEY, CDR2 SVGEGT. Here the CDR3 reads CASNPLRGGGDQPQHF. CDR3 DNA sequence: TGTGCCAGCAACCCCCTCAGGGGGGGCGGCGATCAGCCCCAGCATTTT.